This T cell receptor (beta chain) was profiled in a study of vaccination and CD4 T cells after COVID-19. Study-wide background: Post-COVID draws came a median approximately 94 days after diagnosis (range 35 to 161). Investigators took post-vaccine samples a median approximately 72 days after dose two, within a range of 14 to 241. Overall study findings and caveats: Going from roughly 22 to 38, median SARS-CoV-2-reactive clonotypes did not rise significantly.

This clonotype was counted only a few times. As yet, its antigen is unknown. Germline lookup yields CDR1 DFQATT and CDR2 SNEGSKA (reference sequence). The V and J ends lost 6 bases and 5 bases respectively, with 13 bases between them. CDR3 size: 12 residues. This sample's treatment: approximately nine-day PBMC culture with coronavirus spike peptide pools or control peptides (ViraFEST assay). Per-well cultures of around 2 million PBMCs received about 9.5 IU/ml IL-2 and about 10 ug/ml peptide pools. Sequenced with the Oncomine TCR Beta short-read assay was DNA taken from cultured CD4+ T cells. MiXCR was run by TCRdb on the PCR reads, yielding one entry per CDR3 protein. This sample yields about 13,000 distinct CDR3 sequences, of which about 76% are seen a single time; more than 25% belongs to the top ten.

The sample was CD4+ T cells from blood, cultured in vitro. This chain connects TRBV20-1 to TRBJ2-5, with D perhaps being TRBD1 or TRBD2 (6 bases each). The clonotype originates from a human donor who had recovered from COVID-19. CDR3 DNA: TGCAGTGCAAGAAGGGGGGAGGAGACCCAGTACTTC. Translating it yields CSARRGEETQYF.